This is a list of T cell receptor beta chains from one sample in a study of T cell responses to AZD1222 COVID-19 vaccine. TCRdb's table, derived via immunoSEQ multiplex PCR, lists solely in-frame clones and lacks some. The sample has roughly 140,000 clones; approximately 89% are singletons. This material consisted of peripheral blood, taken on day 0 of MenACWY control vaccination. The receptors were gathered from an adult in good health. CDR3s leave out the opening cysteine and the closing phenylalanine or tryptophan. Fields, in order: V gene, J gene, CDR3 protein.

>TRBV7-3|TRBJ1-6
ASSLNWDRDSPLH
>TRBV5-1|TRBJ2-1
ASSFRTSGGNEQF
>TRBV11-1|TRBJ2-1
ASSSQLRGESEQF
>TRBV7-2|TRBJ2-1
ASSDFIGEQF
>TRBV3-1/TRBV3-2|TRBJ2-7
ASSQEDTGGFYEQY
>TRBV12-5|TRBJ2-7
ASGLGLVAGGEDEQY
>TRBV7-9|TRBJ1-4
ASSLSETNEKLF
>TRBV6-2/TRBV6-3|TRBJ1-3
ASSVNAGTKLPGNTIY
>TRBV30|TRBJ2-3
AWSGSGSSTDTQY
>TRBV4-3|TRBJ1-2
ASSQPGRTAHGYT
>TRBV2|TRBJ2-1
ASSASGYAYNEQF
>TRBV7-9|TRBJ1-6
ASSLAGADNSPLH
>TRBV5-1|TRBJ1-1
ASSIPSGQGGYNTEAF
>TRBV12-5|TRBJ1-6
ASGLRDRDYNSPLH
>TRBV7-2|TRBJ1-1
ASSLSGLNTEAF
>TRBV5-6|TRBJ2-2
ASSSFRQGTGELF
>TRBV6-5|TRBJ1-6
ASTLGQGSSPLH
>TRBV6-6|TRBJ2-7
ASRQASYEQY
>TRBV19|TRBJ1-1
ASRLQGAITEAF
>TRBV30|TRBJ2-7
AWESGGDYEQY
>TRBV3-1/TRBV3-2|TRBJ2-7
ASSQTDRGGEQY
>TRBV7-2|TRBJ2-3
ASSLEAGGTRDTQY